This T cell receptor beta chain was obtained from a study of T cells in Graves' hyperthyroidism and ophthalmopathy. The CDR3 has 17 amino acids. The germline CDR1 and CDR2 sequences are SGHDN and FVKESK. Amplification yielded TCR beta CDR3 regions, with RNA transcripts as the source. A first-round RT-PCR of the TCR CDR3 used the HTBI primer set. TCRdb processed the multiplex PCR reads anew with MiXCR; each CDR3 protein has one entry. The sample has about 59,000 distinct CDR3 sequences, about 53% seen once. As regards this clonotype: A read error may produce the germline difference seen at one junction end.

Patients affected by ophthalmopathy presented a Clinical Activity Score of at least 3, a NOSPECS grade of at least 4, and disease duration below 3 months. The source material was blood. J is TRBJ1-1 and V is TRBV14; D might be TRBD1 (6 bases). The receptor's source is a woman aged 55-69 years with Graves' ophthalmopathy. The CDR3 protein is CARSQSLATGIETEAFF. The CDR3, as DNA: TGTGCCAGAAGCCAGTCTTTGGCCACAGGGATTGAGACTGAAGCTTTCTTT.